The 30 T cell receptor beta chains below were found in one sample sequenced in a study of blood T cells in healthy people across ages. Using a J-beta primer mix together with a sample-barcoded 5' primer, a second PCR was run for roughly 6 to 12 cycles. MiXCR, applied by TCRdb to the 5' RACE reads, yields one record per CDR3 protein. The sample lists some 900,000 distinct CDR3 sequences; around 49% were seen once. The specimen sequenced was blood. These receptors were taken from a man younger than 40 in good health.

The chain employs TRBV6-1 and TRBJ2-1; TRBD1 matches at 9 bases. The J call could be wrong; TRBJ2-7 is a better fit for the DNA end. Germline assignment: CDR1 MNHNS and CDR2 SASEGT. The CDR3 sequence is 14 residues long. The CDR3: CATVPVTGGYEQYF. CDR3 DNA: TGTGCCACCGTCCCGGTGACAGGGGGCTACGAGCAGTACTTC.

This chain uses TRBV12-3 or TRBV12-4 with TRBJ2-5; TRBD2 is a possible D gene (5 bases). The CDR3 is 11 amino acids. V dropped 5 bases and J dropped 13 bases, with 14 bases sitting between them. This chain's CDR3 is CASSLMRVLYF. Written as DNA, the CDR3 is TGTGCCAGCAGTCTAATGAGGGTCCTGTACTTC.

This clonotype appeared a few times. The chain recombines TRBV24-1 with TRBJ2-2, with TRBD1 identical over 8 bases. The CDR3 is 17 amino acids. Trimming took 0 bases from V and 1 from J; bases not matched to a gene: 3. Germline-derived CDR1 and CDR2 are KGHDR and SFDVKD. CDR3 amino acids: CATSDLFGQGNTGELFF. CDR3 nucleotides: TGTGCCACCAGTGATTTGTTCGGACAGGGGAACACCGGGGAGCTGTTTTTT.

This chain joins TRBV7-2 and TRBJ2-5, with D unresolved. Trimming left V 2 bases short and J 2 bases short, with 12 bases between. The germline V gene encodes CDR1 SGHTA and CDR2 FQGNSA. The CDR3 is 15 amino acids. CDR3 in amino acids: CASSLYVTNQETQYF. The DNA of the CDR3 is TGTGCCAGCAGCTTATATGTGACAAATCAAGAGACCCAGTACTTC.

The rearrangement links TRBV4-2 to TRBJ2-1; TRBD2 might be the D (6 bases). This CDR3 contains 18 residues. Looked up from germline, CDR1 is LGHNA and CDR2 is YNFKEQ. Trimming cost V 1 base and J 0 bases, with 16 bases left between them. CDR3 bases: TGTGCCAGCAGCCAAGGCCCGTTAGGAGCGGGCTCCTACAATGAGCAGTTCTTC. It translates to CASSQGPLGAGSYNEQFF.

The chain combines TRBV6-6 with TRBJ1-2; D unclear. The V end lost 4 bases, the J end lost 1 base, and 13 bases lay between the germline ends. Looked up from germline, CDR1 is MNHNY and CDR2 is SVGAGI (reference sequence). The CDR3 runs to 15 residues. CDR3 loop: CASSSRREVNYGYTF. DNA of the CDR3: TGTGCCAGCAGTTCCCGACGGGAGGTTAACTATGGCTACACCTTC.

This clonotype was observed a single time. The CDR3 sequence is CAIKSGSIDEQYF. The CDR3 DNA reads TGTGCCATCAAAAGCGGGAGTATTGACGAGCAGTACTTC. The chain employs TRBV10-3 and TRBJ2-7, with TRBD2 matching 8 bases. The junction had 7 bases not matched to a gene; V was cut back by 7 bases and J by 5 bases. The CDR3 consists of 13 residues. Per germline, CDR1 ENHRY and CDR2 SYGVKD.

The V gene is TRBV9, the J gene TRBJ1-6, with a possible D match to TRBD1 (5 bases). Between the trimmed V and J ends, which lost 3 bases and 10 bases, there was a span of 14 bases. CDR1 is SGDLS, CDR2 YYNGEE, per germline. CDR3 length: 14 amino acids. The CDR3: CASSGSRVGSPLHF. DNA of the CDR3: TGTGCCAGCAGCGGAAGCAGGGTAGGCTCACCCCTCCACTTT.

This clonotype has a count of ten or more. The rearrangement joins TRBV7-6 to TRBJ2-1, with D perhaps TRBD2 (6 bases). The germline V and J ends were trimmed by 5 bases and 2 bases, with 16 bases remaining between them. CDR3 length equals 16 residues. Germline V gives CDR1 SGHVS, CDR2 FNYEAQ. The CDR3 here is CASSPGLAVTYNEQFF. Written as DNA, the CDR3 is TGTGCCAGCAGCCCCGGTTTAGCGGTTACCTACAATGAGCAGTTCTTC. Supplemented by reference TRBV7-6 and TRBJ2-1, the full variable domain reads GAGVSQSPRYKVTKRGQDVALRCDPISGHVSLYWYRQALGQGPEFLTYFNYEAQQDKSGLPNDRFSAERPEGSISTLTIQRTEQRDSAMYRCASSPGLAVTYNEQFFGPGTRLTVL.

This clonotype was detected ten times or more. V gene TRBV10-2 combines with J gene TRBJ2-1; 7 positions match TRBD1. CDR1 is WSHSY, CDR2 SAAADI, per germline. This CDR3 region has 14 residues. The V and J ends lost 2 bases and 7 bases, in that order; junction bases with no gene match: 5. CDR3 in DNA: TGCGCCAGCAGTGAGCCACAGGGGCAGAATGAGCAGTTCTTC. Its protein product is CASSEPQGQNEQFF.

This sequence joins TRBV12-3 or TRBV12-4 and TRBJ2-2; D is unclear. V shed 3 bases and J shed 1 base, with 12 bases lying between them. The CDR3 runs 16 residues. The CDR3 loop reads CASSLDETENTGELFF. CDR3 in DNA: TGTGCCAGCAGTTTGGATGAAACAGAGAACACCGGGGAGCTGTTTTTT.

This clonotype has only a few counts. The chain has TRBV7-8 and TRBJ2-1, with 10 bases identical to TRBD2. V dropped 3 bases and J dropped 2; count of bases not matched to a gene: 4. CDR3 length equals 16 residues. Per germline, CDR1 SGHVS and CDR2 FQNEAQ. The CDR3 loop reads CASSLGSGGPYNEQFF. Written as DNA, the CDR3 is TGTGCCAGCAGCTTGGGTAGCGGGGGGCCCTACAATGAGCAGTTCTTC.

The gene calls are TRBV28 and TRBJ2-1, with 7 bases matching TRBD1. This CDR3 region has 14 residues. Germline V gives CDR1 MDHEN, CDR2 SYDVKM. V trimming: 6 bases; J trimming: 6 bases; junction bases outside the gene matches: 8. CDR3 nucleotide sequence: TGTGCCAGCAGACCGTGGACAGGTAGCAATGAGCAGTTCTTC. Protein sequence: CASRPWTGSNEQFF.

The chain recombines TRBV7-3 with TRBJ2-3, with 9 nucleotides matching TRBD2. V gave up 5 bases and J gave up 0 bases; unmatched junction bases: 12. The germline V gene has CDR1 SGHTA and CDR2 FQGTGA. The CDR3 sequence is 18 residues long. CDR3 nucleotide sequence: TGTGCCAGCAGCCTCCGAGGACTAGCGCCAGGCAGCACAGATACGCAGTATTTT. This translates into CASSLRGLAPGSTDTQYF.

This clonotype was picked up many times. The J gene is TRBJ2-4, the V gene TRBV10-3; 7 bases line up with TRBD2. Losses at the gene ends were 8 bases for V and 8 bases for J; bases not matched to a gene: 9. The germline V gene encodes CDR1 ENHRY and CDR2 SYGVKD. This CDR3 has 13 amino acids. The CDR3 protein is CAIGGELGDIQYF. The CDR3 bases are TGTGCCATCGGGGGGGAGTTGGGAGACATTCAGTACTTC.

This clonotype was picked up a small number of times. The J gene is TRBJ1-1, the V gene TRBV6-2 or TRBV6-3, with unresolved D. V lost 4 bases and J lost 1, with 4 bases in between. The CDR3 has 12 amino acids. From germline, CDR1 is MNHEY and CDR2 SVGEGT. The CDR3 nucleotides are TGTGCCAGCAGTTCCCCGAACACTGAAGCTTTCTTT. This gives the protein CASSSPNTEAFF.

The chain links TRBV25-1 to TRBJ1-2; 7 bases agree with TRBD1. The germline V gene encodes CDR1 MGHDK and CDR2 SYGVNS. J was trimmed by 7 bases and V by 6 bases; bases with no gene match: 5. This CDR3 contains 12 residues. The CDR3, as DNA: TGTGCCAGCAGAAAACAGGGGCCTGGCTACACCTTC. Encoded protein: CASRKQGPGYTF.

This chain joins TRBV27 and TRBJ2-2; 8 nucleotides align to TRBD1. Trimming at V came to 0 bases and at J to 6 bases, leaving 0 bases not matched to a gene. Per the germline V gene, CDR1 is MNHEY and CDR2 is SMNVEV (reference sequence). The CDR3 consists of 14 residues. The CDR3 coding sequence is TGTGCCAGCAGTTTATCCAGGGGGCCCGGGGAGCTGTTTTTT. Its protein is CASSLSRGPGELFF.

The J gene is TRBJ2-7, the V gene TRBV6-6, with 9 bases that match TRBD2. After removal of 5 bases from V and 3 bases from J, the junction contained 5 bases not matched to a gene. The CDR3 is made up of 14 amino acids. Germline V gene sequence: CDR1 MNHNY, CDR2 SVGAGI (reference sequence). CDR3 in amino acids: CASSGSGGIYEQYF. DNA of the CDR3: TGTGCCAGCAGTGGGAGCGGGGGGATCTACGAGCAGTACTTC.

This sequence joins TRBV7-2 and TRBJ2-1; 7 bases fit TRBD1. V lost 5 bases and J lost 6; bases outside the gene matches: 4. The CDR3 spans 13 residues. Germline V gives CDR1 SGHTA, CDR2 FQGNSA. CDR3 DNA: TGTGCCAGCAGCGCCGGACAGGCCAATGAGCAGTTCTTC. Translated: CASSAGQANEQFF.

This chain uses TRBV20-1 with TRBJ2-7; D gene unclear. Between the trimmed V and J ends, which lost 0 bases and 0 bases, there was a span of 12 bases. The CDR3 is made up of 15 amino acids. From germline, CDR1 is DFQATT and CDR2 SNEGSKA (reference sequence). This chain's CDR3 is CSARDRPTYSYEQYF. CDR3 bases: TGCAGTGCTAGAGATAGACCAACTTACTCCTACGAGCAGTACTTC.

This clonotype was counted ten times or more. V and J are TRBV3-1 and TRBJ2-6; tentatively, D is TRBD1 (5 bases). This CDR3 comprises 17 residues. With 3 bases removed from V and 3 bases from J, the gap between germline ends came to 15 bases. Per the germline V gene, CDR1 is LGHDT and CDR2 is YNNKEL (reference sequence). CDR3 in DNA: TGTGCCAGCAGCCAGGCGCTTCAGGGTAATGGGGCCAACGTCCTGACTTTC. It translates to CASSQALQGNGANVLTF.

This clonotype was observed once. DNA for the CDR3: TGTGCCAGCAGCTTGAGGGGAAGGGGAGAATCACCCCTCCACTTT. It is translated as CASSLRGRGESPLHF. V usage is TRBV5-6 and J usage is TRBJ1-6, with D possibly TRBD1 on 5 matching bases. V lost 1 base and J lost 10, with 15 bases in between. The CDR3 has 15 residues. The germline V gene encodes CDR1 SGHDT and CDR2 YYEEEE.

CDR3 loop: CATSARGRDEQYF. In DNA form, the CDR3 reads TGTGCCACCAGTGCGAGGGGGCGCGACGAGCAGTACTTC. The genes are TRBV24-1 and TRBJ2-5; 7 nucleotides line up with TRBD1. Matching the DNA end better, TRBJ2-7 makes the J call doubtful. This CDR3 comprises 13 residues. From germline, CDR1 is KGHDR and CDR2 SFDVKD.

This clonotype was counted only a few times. The chain combines TRBV10-3 with TRBJ2-1, with TRBD1 as a possible D gene (5 bases). The germline gives CDR1 ENHRY, CDR2 SYGVKD. This CDR3 has 14 residues. Trimming took 7 bases from V and 8 from J, leaving 18 bases between them. The CDR3: CAINSDSTKDEQFF. The CDR3 bases are TGTGCCATCAATTCCGACAGTACCAAAGATGAGCAGTTCTTC.

The chain is built from TRBV20-1 and TRBJ2-3; 7 bases agree with TRBD2. J was trimmed by 4 bases and V by 4 bases; bases with no gene match: 11. The CDR3 is made up of 15 amino acids. Germline CDR1 DFQATT, CDR2 SNEGSKA (reference sequence). For the CDR3, the DNA is TGCAGTGCTAAGTATCGCCTAGCGGACCCAGATACGCAGTATTTT. This gives the protein CSAKYRLADPDTQYF.

This clonotype was seen a handful of times. This rearrangement joins TRBV12-3 or TRBV12-4 to TRBJ1-2; TRBD1 agrees at 10 bases. The V gene end was trimmed by 4 bases and the J gene end by 4 bases; junction bases not matched to a gene: 6. This CDR3 has 15 residues. The CDR3 DNA reads as TGTGCCAGCAGTTCCGAGACAGGGGGCGGCTATGGCTACACCTTC. This gives the protein CASSSETGGGYGYTF.

The gene calls are TRBV10-3 and TRBJ1-2; D ambiguous. Germline V gives CDR1 ENHRY, CDR2 SYGVKD. The V end lost 2 bases, the J end lost 8 bases, and 3 bases lay between the germline ends. The CDR3 runs to 10 residues. CDR3 protein: CAISEGGYTF. The CDR3, as DNA: TGTGCCATCAGTGAGGGGGGCTACACCTTC.

The chain employs TRBV12-3 or TRBV12-4 and TRBJ2-2; 9 bases are shared with TRBD2. V lost 3 bases to trimming and J lost 5 bases; unmatched junction nucleotides: 4. This CDR3 has 15 amino acids. DNA of the CDR3: TGTGCCAGCAGTTTTAGCGGGGGAGGGACCGGGGAGCTGTTTTTT. It is translated as CASSFSGGGTGELFF.

The rearrangement uses TRBV27 and TRBJ2-3; D unresolved. From germline, CDR1 is MNHEY and CDR2 SMNVEV (reference sequence). The ends were cut back, 3 bases at V and 0 bases at J, with 7 bases in the middle. CDR3 length: 14 amino acids. DNA of the CDR3: TGTGCCAGCAGTTTGTGGCAGAGCACAGATACGCAGTATTTT. It codes for CASSLWQSTDTQYF.